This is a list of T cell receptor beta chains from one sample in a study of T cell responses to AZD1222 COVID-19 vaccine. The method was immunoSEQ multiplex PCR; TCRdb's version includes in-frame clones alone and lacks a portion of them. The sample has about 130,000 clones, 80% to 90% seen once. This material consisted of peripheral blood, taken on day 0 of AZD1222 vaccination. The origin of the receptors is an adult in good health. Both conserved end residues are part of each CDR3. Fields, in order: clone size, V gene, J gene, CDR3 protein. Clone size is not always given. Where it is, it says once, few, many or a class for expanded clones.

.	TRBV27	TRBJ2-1	CASSSPRTGGVLGEQFF
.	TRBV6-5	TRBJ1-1	CASSYSRAHTEAFF
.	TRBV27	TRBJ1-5	CASSLSARLGGNQPQHF
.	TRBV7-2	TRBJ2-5	CASSPGTGETQYF
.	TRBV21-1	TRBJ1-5	CASSEGTSYSNQPQHF
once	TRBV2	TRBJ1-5	CASRAGLSNQPQHF
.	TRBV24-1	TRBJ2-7	CATSESPGNEQYF
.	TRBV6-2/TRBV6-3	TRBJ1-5	CASSFPDQPQHF
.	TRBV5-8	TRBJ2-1	CASSLEGGGQFF
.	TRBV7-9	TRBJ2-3	CASSPGAGMMTDTQYF
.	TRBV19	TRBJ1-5	CASSIRGDNQPQHF
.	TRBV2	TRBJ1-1	CASSLASPVMNTEAFF
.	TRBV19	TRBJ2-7	CASRTTTGPYEQYF
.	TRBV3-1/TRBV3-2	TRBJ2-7	CASSQDRATYEQYF
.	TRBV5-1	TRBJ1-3	CASSAEGGMGNTIYF
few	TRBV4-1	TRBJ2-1	CASSQEGNLEQFF
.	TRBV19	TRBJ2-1	CASSMRRGLHNEQFF
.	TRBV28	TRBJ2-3	CASSSITDTQYF
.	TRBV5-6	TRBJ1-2	CASSPLDSNYGYTF
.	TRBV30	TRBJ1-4	CAWSALNAGKDEKLFF
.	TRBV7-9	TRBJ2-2	CASRRGENTGELFF
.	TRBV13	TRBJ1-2	CASSLRDTWGGYTF
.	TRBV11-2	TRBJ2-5	CASSLGWAGGGETQYF
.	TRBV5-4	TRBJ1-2	CASSRGAGSGGYTF
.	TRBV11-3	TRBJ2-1	CASSLDWTSGGYNEQFF
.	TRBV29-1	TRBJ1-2	CSVERVYRTPYGYTF
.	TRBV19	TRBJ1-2	CASSPMGQGRYTF
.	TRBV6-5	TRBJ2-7	CASRPGQSSYEQYF
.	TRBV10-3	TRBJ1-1	CAISRRADTEAFF
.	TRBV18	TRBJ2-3	CASSIAGGRDTQYF
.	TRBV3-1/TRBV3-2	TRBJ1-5	CASSQGLRQGFEPQHF
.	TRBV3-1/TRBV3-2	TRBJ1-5	CASSQVPRQGNQAQHF
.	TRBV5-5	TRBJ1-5	CASSSIPGQGNQPQHF
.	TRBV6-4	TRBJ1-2	CASGATGLYGYTF
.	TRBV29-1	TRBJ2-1	CSVGGRNEQFF